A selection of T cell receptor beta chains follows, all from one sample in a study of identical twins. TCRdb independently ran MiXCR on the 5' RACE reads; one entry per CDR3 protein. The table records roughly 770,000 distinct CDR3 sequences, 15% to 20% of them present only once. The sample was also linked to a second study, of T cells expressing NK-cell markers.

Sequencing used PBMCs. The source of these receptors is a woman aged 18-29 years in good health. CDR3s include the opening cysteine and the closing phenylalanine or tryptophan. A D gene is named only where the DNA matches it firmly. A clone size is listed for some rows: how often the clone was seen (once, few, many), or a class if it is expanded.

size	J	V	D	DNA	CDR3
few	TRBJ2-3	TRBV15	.	TGTGCCACCAGGAGGGCAGACGGCACAGATACGCAGTATTTT	CATRRADGTDTQYF
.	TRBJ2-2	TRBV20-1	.	TGCAGTGCTAGAGATCTCCTAGAAGGGGCCGGGGAGCTGTTTTTT	CSARDLLEGAGELFF
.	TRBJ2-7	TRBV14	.	TGTGCCAGCAGCCAAGATAACATCGGGACAAATCCCTACGAGCAGTACTTC	CASSQDNIGTNPYEQYF
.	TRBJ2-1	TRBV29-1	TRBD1	TGCAGCGTTCTGCAGACGGGACAGGGGGTGGACAATGAGCAGTTCTTC	CSVLQTGQGVDNEQFF
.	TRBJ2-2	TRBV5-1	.	TGCGCCAGCAGCTTTGGGGGGGCGGCGGCGAACACCGGGGAGCTGTTTTTT	CASSFGGAAANTGELFF
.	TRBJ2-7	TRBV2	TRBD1	TGTGCCAGCAGAAGACAGGGGAACCACGAGCAGTACTTC	CASRRQGNHEQYF
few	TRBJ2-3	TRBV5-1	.	TGCGCCAGCAGCTTGTACATCGGGCGGCCCCCAACCAGAGATACGCAGTATTTT	CASSLYIGRPPTRDTQYF
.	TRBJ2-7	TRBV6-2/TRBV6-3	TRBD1	TGTGCCAGCAGTTACTCCTCCCTCACCGGACAGGCCAGCCCCTCCTACGAGCAGTACTTC	CASSYSSLTGQASPSYEQYF
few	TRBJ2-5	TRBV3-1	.	TGTGCCAGCAGCCAAGCGGGGGAGACCCAGTACTTC	CASSQAGETQYF
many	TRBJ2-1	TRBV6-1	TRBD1	TGTGCCAGCAGCCCCGGGACAGTATCCTACAATGAGCAGTTCTTC	CASSPGTVSYNEQFF
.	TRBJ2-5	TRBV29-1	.	TGCAGCGTTCGGTTGGGCCAAGAGACCCAGTACTTC	CSVRLGQETQYF
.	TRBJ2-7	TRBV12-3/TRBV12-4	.	TGTGCCAGCAGTTTAGGACAGCCCACCGAGCAGTACTTC	CASSLGQPTEQYF
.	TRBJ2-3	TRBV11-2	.	TGTGCCAGCAGCTTTATAATCGCCCCAGATACGCAGTATTTT	CASSFIIAPDTQYF
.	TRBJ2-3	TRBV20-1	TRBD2	TGCTGTGCTAGAGATCCAAGGGCGGGGGTAACAGATACGCAGTATTTT	CCARDPRAGVTDTQYF
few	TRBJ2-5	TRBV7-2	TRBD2	TGTGCCAGCAGCTTAGCAAGGCTAGCGGGAAGTGAGACCCAGTACTTC	CASSLARLAGSETQYF
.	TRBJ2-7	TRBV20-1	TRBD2	TGCAGTGCTAGAGATCTCGGGATAGCGGGTACCTACGAGCAGTACTTC	CSARDLGIAGTYEQYF
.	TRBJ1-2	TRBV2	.	TGTGCCAGCAGTCGGCAGGGGCCCCATGGCTACACCTTC	CASSRQGPHGYTF
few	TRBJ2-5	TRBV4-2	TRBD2	TGTGCCAGCAGCCAAGACCCAGGGCCCGGGGGGGAGACCCAGTACTTC	CASSQDPGPGGETQYF
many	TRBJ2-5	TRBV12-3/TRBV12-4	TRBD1	TGTGCCAGCAGTTTGGGGACAGGGGGCGAGAGAGAGACCCAGTACTTC	CASSLGTGGERETQYF
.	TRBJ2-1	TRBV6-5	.	TGTGCCAGCAGTATGCTGACGGGGGTACCGATGGGAGGTAGCTCCTACAATGAGCAGTTCTTC	CASSMLTGVPMGGSSYNEQFF
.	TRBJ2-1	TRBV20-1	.	TGCAGTGCCTGGGGGGCCAGCAATGAGCAGTTCTTC	CSAWGASNEQFF
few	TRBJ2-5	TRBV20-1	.	TGCAGTTTTCAAACCGGGGGCATTGAGACCCAGTACTTC	CSFQTGGIETQYF
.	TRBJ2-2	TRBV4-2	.	TGTGCCAGCAGCCAAGAACGGAGAGGGGAGCTGTTTTTT	CASSQERRGELFF
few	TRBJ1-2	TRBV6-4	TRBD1	TGTGCCAGCAGTGCCCGACAGGGGCCGGGAAGGGGCTACACCTTC	CASSARQGPGRGYTF
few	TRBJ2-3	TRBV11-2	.	TGTGCCAGCAGCCAAGCCCGGCTGCAAGATACGCAGTATTTT	CASSQARLQDTQYF
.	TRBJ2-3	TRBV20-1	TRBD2	TGCAGTGCTAGTCCTAGCGGGAGCACAGATACGCAGTATTTT	CSASPSGSTDTQYF
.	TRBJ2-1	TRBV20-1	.	TGCAGTGCTCTGGGGGGGCCCCGAGGCAGGAATGAGCAGTTCTTC	CSALGGPRGRNEQFF
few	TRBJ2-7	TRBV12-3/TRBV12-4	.	TGTGCCAGCAGTAACGGAAGAACCTACGAGCAGTACTTC	CASSNGRTYEQYF
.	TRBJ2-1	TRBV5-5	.	TGTGCCAGCAGCTTGCGACAGCTGAGCTCCTACAATGAGCAGTTCTTC	CASSLRQLSSYNEQFF
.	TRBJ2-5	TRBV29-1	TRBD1	TGCAGCGCCTCACAGGGGGAAGAGACCCAGTACTTC	CSASQGEETQYF
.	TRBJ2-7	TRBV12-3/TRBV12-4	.	TGTGCCAGCAGTCCCCCCCGGGGGAAAATTCAGTCCTACGAGCAGTACTTC	CASSPPRGKIQSYEQYF
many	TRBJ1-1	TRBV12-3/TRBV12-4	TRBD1	TGTGCCAGCACCCGGGACAGGGGATTCACTGAAGCTTTCTTT	CASTRDRGFTEAFF
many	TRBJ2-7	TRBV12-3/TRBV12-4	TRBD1	TGTGCCAGCAGCGATGACAGGGCCGGGCAGTACTTC	CASSDDRAGQYF
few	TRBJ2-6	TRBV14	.	TGTGCCAGCAGCCAGGGTCCCTCTGGGGCCAACGTCCTGACTTTC	CASSQGPSGANVLTF
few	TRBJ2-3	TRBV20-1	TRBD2	TGCAGTGCGAGAACTAGCGACGGCACAGATACGCAGTATTTT	CSARTSDGTDTQYF
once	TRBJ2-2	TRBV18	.	TGTGCCAGCTCACCGTGGAGGAACACCGGGGAGCTGTTTTTT	CASSPWRNTGELFF
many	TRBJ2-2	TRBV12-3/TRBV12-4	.	TGTGCCTCGACGGGGGTTCGGTACACCGGGGAGCTGTTTTTT	CASTGVRYTGELFF
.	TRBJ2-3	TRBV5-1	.	TGCGCCAGCAGCCCCGGAGCGGGTAGCACAGATACGCAGTATTTT	CASSPGAGSTDTQYF
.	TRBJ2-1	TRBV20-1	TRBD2	TGCAGTGCTAGCGTCAGCGGGAGTCGGGGTGAGCAGTTCTTC	CSASVSGSRGEQFF
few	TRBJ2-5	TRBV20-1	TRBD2	TGCAGTGCTAGAGATAGCGGGAGGGCCTATCAGGAGACCCAGTACTTC	CSARDSGRAYQETQYF
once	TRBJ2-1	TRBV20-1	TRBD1	TGCAGTGCCGTACAGGGGGCGAATGAGCAGTTCTTC	CSAVQGANEQFF
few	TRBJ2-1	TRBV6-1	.	TGTGCCAGCAGTGTCTTCGTGGGAGAAACCTACAATGAGCAGTTCTTC	CASSVFVGETYNEQFF
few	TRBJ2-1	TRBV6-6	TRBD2	TGTGCCAGCAGCCCACTAGCGGGCAATGAGCAGTTCTTC	CASSPLAGNEQFF
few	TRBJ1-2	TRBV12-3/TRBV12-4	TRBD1	TGTGCCAGCACCTCAACAGGGGTTTGGAACTATGGCTACACCTTC	CASTSTGVWNYGYTF
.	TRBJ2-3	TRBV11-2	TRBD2	TGTGCCAGCAGCTTAAAGTGGCGGGGGAGCACAGATACGCAGTATTTT	CASSLKWRGSTDTQYF
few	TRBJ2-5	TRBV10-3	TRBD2	TGTGCCATCAGTTGGACTAGCGGGGACCAAGAGACCCAGTACTTC	CAISWTSGDQETQYF
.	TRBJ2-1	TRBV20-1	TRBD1	TGCAGTGCGAGAATAGGGGGCCAGCCCTCCTACAATGAGCAGTTCTTC	CSARIGGQPSYNEQFF
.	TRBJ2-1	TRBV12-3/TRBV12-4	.	TGTGCCAGCAGTTTGAGGGAATTAGCCAATGAGCAGTTCTTC	CASSLRELANEQFF
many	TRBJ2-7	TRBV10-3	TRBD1	TGTGCCATCAGTGAGGGAGACAGGGGCCACGAGCAGTACTTC	CAISEGDRGHEQYF
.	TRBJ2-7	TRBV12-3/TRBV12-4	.	TGTGCCAGCACCAAAGGGGGGGGGTCCTACGAGCAGTACTTC	CASTKGGGSYEQYF
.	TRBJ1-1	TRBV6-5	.	TGTGCCAGCAGATACACAGGGTACGAGGACACTGAAGCTTTCTTT	CASRYTGYEDTEAFF
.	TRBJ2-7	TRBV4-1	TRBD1	TGCGCCAGCAGCCAAGATCCCAGGGGGCAGTTAAACTTC	CASSQDPRGQLNF
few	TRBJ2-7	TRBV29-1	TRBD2	TGCAGCGTGGTTGGAGGGTATCTAGCGGGGCACTACGAGCAGTACTTC	CSVVGGYLAGHYEQYF
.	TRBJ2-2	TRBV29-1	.	TGCAGCGTGTCCGGGACCCTGAACACCGGGGAGCTGTTTTTT	CSVSGTLNTGELFF